The TCR beta chain under discussion was sequenced for a study of cytomegalovirus exposure and HLA in healthy donors. The PCR was carried out with 60 Vbeta primers and 13 Jbeta primers. TCRdb keeps only in-frame clones here, not all; method: immunoSEQ multiplex PCR. The sample holds roughly 88,000 clones, 76% seen once. Germline assignment: CDR1 MRHNA and CDR2 SNTAGT. Trimming removed 0 bases at V and 6 bases at J, with 10 bases between. The CDR3 is made up of 14 amino acids. The source of this sequence is a man under 40 in good health and CMV-seropositive. V usage is TRBV6-4 and J usage is TRBJ2-3; D call uncertain. Sequencing was carried out using PBMCs. The CDR3 sequence: CASSDSAITDTQYF. The DNA of the CDR3 is TGTGCCAGCAGTGACTCGGCCATAACGGATACGCAGTATTTT.